The rows below give T cell receptor beta chains drawn from one sample of a study of blood T cell repertoires in COVID-19. Profiled with immunoSEQ multiplex PCR; TCRdb holds only in-frame clones, not every one. The repertoire holds roughly 85,000 clones, with more than 80% as singletons. The sample was peripheral blood. The receptors were sampled from a man in his fifties with active or convalescent COVID-19. Each CDR3 is given with its conserved first and last residue. D genes are given only for firm matches. Not every row has a clone size; where given, it reads once, few, many or a size class.

>TRBV18|.|TRBD1|TRBJ1-4
CASSPRNPGQGVEKLFF
TGTGCCAGCTCGCCGCGGAACCCGGGACAGGGTGTAGAAAAACTGTTTTTT
>TRBV19|.|.|TRBJ1-2
CASSILQGTNYGYTF
TGTGCCAGTAGTATACTCCAGGGAACTAACTATGGCTACACCTTC
>TRBV10-3|few|TRBD1|TRBJ1-1
CAISEGQGGGTEAFF
TGTGCCATCAGTGAGGGACAGGGTGGGGGCACTGAAGCTTTCTTT
>TRBV11-2|.|.|TRBJ2-7
CASLRTYEQYF
TGTGCCAGCCTCCGTACCTACGAGCAGTACTTC
>TRBV4-3|medium-sized|TRBD1|TRBJ2-7
CASSQDNRGTYYEQYF
TGCGCCAGCAGCCAAGATAACAGGGGGACCTACTACGAGCAGTACTTC
>TRBV6-6|.|TRBD1|TRBJ1-6
CASSRQGWEASYNSPLHF
TGTGCCAGCAGTCGACAGGGGTGGGAAGCCTCCTATAATTCACCCCTCCACTTT
>TRBV6-5|.|.|TRBJ1-4
CASKQGLANEKLFF
TGTGCCAGCAAGCAGGGGTTGGCTAATGAAAAACTGTTTTTT
>TRBV6-6|.|TRBD1|TRBJ1-5
CASSYAGQYSNQPQHF
TGTGCCAGCAGTTACGCGGGACAGTATAGCAATCAGCCCCAGCATTTT
>TRBV7-6|.|TRBD1|TRBJ2-2
CASSYQTGTNTGELFF
TGTGCCAGCAGCTACCAGACAGGGACGAACACCGGGGAGCTGTTTTTT
>TRBV11-3|.|TRBD1|TRBJ2-2
CASSLETGQLFF
TGTGCCAGCAGCTTAGAGACAGGGCAGCTGTTTTTT
>TRBV6-6|.|TRBD1|TRBJ2-2
CASNRQGGEGELFF
TGTGCCAGCAATAGACAGGGTGGCGAAGGGGAGCTGTTTTTT
>TRBV7-2|.|TRBD2|TRBJ2-2
CASSLIAGGVGTGELFF
TGTGCCAGCAGCCTCATAGCGGGGGGTGTAGGCACCGGGGAGCTGTTTTTT
>TRBV11-1|.|.|TRBJ1-1
CASSSFDRNTEAFF
TGTGCCAGCAGCTCATTCGACAGAAACACTGAAGCTTTCTTT
>TRBV7-2|.|.|TRBJ1-5
CASSLYQGPNQPQHF
TGTGCCAGCAGCTTATATCAGGGGCCAAATCAGCCCCAGCATTTT
>TRBV24-1|.|TRBD1|TRBJ1-5
CATSDPTGDSNQPQHF
TGTGCCACCAGTGACCCAACAGGGGATAGCAATCAGCCCCAGCATTTT
>TRBV5-6|once|TRBD2|TRBJ2-7
CASSSRSERGRLGSDF
TGTGCCAGCAGCTCCCGGAGCGAGCGGGGCCGCCTCGGGTCAGACTTC
>TRBV4-1|.|.|TRBJ2-5
CASSPGFQETQYF
TGCGCCAGCAGCCCAGGATTCCAAGAGACCCAGTACTTC
>TRBV7-2|.|.|TRBJ1-5
CASSTQTGIVNQPQHF
TGTGCCAGCAGCACACAAACAGGGATTGTCAATCAGCCCCAGCATTTT